The source of this TCR beta chain is a study of CD8 T cells in Susac syndrome. Reverse transcription used roughly 0.45 to 1 ug RNA and random hexamers. From the immunoSEQ multiplex PCR reads, TCRdb called clonotypes with MiXCR, one entry per CDR3 protein. The table includes under 200,000 distinct CDR3 sequences, around 95% detected once. V gave up 5 bases and J gave up 0 bases, with 9 bases separating them. The CDR3 totals 14 residues. The germline gives CDR1 SGHTA, CDR2 FQGNSA. The chain couples TRBV7-2 to TRBJ2-3; D unclear. Sequenced input: CD4+ T cells from PBMCs. This TCR came from a human donor in good health. The DNA for the CDR3 is TGTGCCAGCAGCCTCGACCCTAGCACAGATACGCAGTATTTT. It encodes CASSLDPSTDTQYF.